The entry below describes one T cell receptor (beta chain). The sample is drawn from a study of blood T cell repertoires in COVID-19. Per the germline V gene, CDR1 is SGHDT and CDR2 is YYEEEE. V lost 6 bases, J lost 5 bases, and 9 bases stayed unmatched. This CDR3 comprises 14 residues. Here immunoSEQ multiplex PCR was the method, and the copy in TCRdb shows in-frame clones only, minus some. The sample carries 90,000 or so clones, roughly 89% recorded once. This sequence was found in a woman in her 70s with acute or convalescent COVID-19. Sequenced: peripheral blood. This rearrangement joins TRBV5-6 to TRBJ2-5; TRBD2 matches at 8 bases. The CDR3 sequence: CASNPAGVRETQYF. CDR3 sequence (DNA): TGTGCCAGCAATCCAGCGGGAGTTAGGGAGACCCAGTACTTC.